This T cell receptor beta chain was found in a study of shared clonotypes between healthy human individuals. General study points: A small donor pool kept down the genetic and exposure-history diversity that was represented. When compared with the clonotypes that were shared by all four sorted-subset donors, the non-shared clonotypes turned out to have lower generation probabilities.

V was shortened by 8 bases and J by 6 bases, with 20 bases between the two germline ends. Per the germline V gene, CDR1 is MDHEN and CDR2 is SYDVKM. The CDR3 totals 14 residues. TCRdb's copy holds only in-frame clones and misses some; the assay was immunoSEQ multiplex PCR. Of about 650,000 clones detected, roughly 96% appear once; the ten largest clones hold around 0.097%. CD45RO-negative CD8 cells positively selected for CCR7 made up the naive population, which excluded terminally differentiated effector memory CD45RA+ cells. As to this clone: Its antigen is undetermined.

V gene TRBV28 combines with J gene TRBJ2-7; the D gene could be TRBD1 or TRBD2 (6 bases each). What was sequenced was naive CD8+ T cells sorted from blood. The TCR comes from a woman in her twenties or thirties in good health. CDR3 amino acids: CASDKGEASIEQYF. As DNA, the CDR3 is TGTGCCAGCGACAAGGGGGAGGCAAGTATCGAGCAGTACTTC. The full variable domain, its missing parts supplied by reference TRBV28 and TRBJ2-7, is DVKVTQSSRYLVKRTGEKVFLECVQDMDHENMFWYRQDPGLGLRLIYFSYDVKMKEKGDIPEGYSVSREKKERFSLILESASTNQTSMYLCASDKGEASIEQYFGPGTRLTVT.